Reported below is one TCR beta chain. What it binds is unknown. This specimen comes from a study of T cell responses to AZD1222 COVID-19 vaccine. Overall study results and limits: The donor cohort was predominantly white British with a female majority, and clonal diversity may have been underestimated. Repertoire sampling occurred only after the peak T cell response. Seropositive at baseline were only a handful of AZD1222 recipients.

V lost 6 bases and J lost 1, with 8 bases in between. The germline V gene has CDR1 LNHDA and CDR2 SQIVND (reference sequence). The CDR3 is 13 amino acids. The method was immunoSEQ multiplex PCR; TCRdb's version includes in-frame clones alone and lacks a portion of them. Here the sample spans about 150,000 clones, just over 85% being singletons. This clonotype was sampled from an adult who received the AZD1222 COVID-19 vaccine. V and J are TRBV19 and TRBJ2-3; D is uncertain. The material sequenced was peripheral blood, taken 28 days after the second AZD1222 dose. CDR3: CASSPHRTDTQYF. CDR3 bases: TGTGCCAGTAGCCCCCATCGCACAGATACGCAGTATTTT. The full variable domain, with the rest looked up from reference TRBV19 and TRBJ2-3, is DGGITQSPKYLFRKEGQNVTLSCEQNLNHDAMYWYRQDPGQGLRLIYYSQIVNDFQKGDIAEGYSVSREKKESFPLTVTSAQKNPTAFYLCASSPHRTDTQYFGPGTRLTVL.